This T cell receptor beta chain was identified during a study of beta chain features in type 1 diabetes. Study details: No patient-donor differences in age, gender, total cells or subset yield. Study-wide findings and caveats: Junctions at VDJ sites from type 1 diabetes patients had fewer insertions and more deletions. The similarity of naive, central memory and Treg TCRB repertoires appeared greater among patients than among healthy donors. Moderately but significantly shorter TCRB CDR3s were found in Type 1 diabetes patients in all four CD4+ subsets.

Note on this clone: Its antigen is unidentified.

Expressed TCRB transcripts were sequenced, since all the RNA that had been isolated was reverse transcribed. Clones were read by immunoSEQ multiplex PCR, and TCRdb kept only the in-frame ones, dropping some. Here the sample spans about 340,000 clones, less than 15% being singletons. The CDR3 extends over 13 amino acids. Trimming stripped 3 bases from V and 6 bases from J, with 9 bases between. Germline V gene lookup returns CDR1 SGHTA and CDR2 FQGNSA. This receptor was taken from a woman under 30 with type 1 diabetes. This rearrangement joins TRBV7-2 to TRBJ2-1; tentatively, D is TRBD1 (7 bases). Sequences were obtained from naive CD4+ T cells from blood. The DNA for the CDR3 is TGTGCCAGCAGCTTCCAGGGGGGCAATGAGCAGTTCTTC. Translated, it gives CASSFQGGNEQFF.